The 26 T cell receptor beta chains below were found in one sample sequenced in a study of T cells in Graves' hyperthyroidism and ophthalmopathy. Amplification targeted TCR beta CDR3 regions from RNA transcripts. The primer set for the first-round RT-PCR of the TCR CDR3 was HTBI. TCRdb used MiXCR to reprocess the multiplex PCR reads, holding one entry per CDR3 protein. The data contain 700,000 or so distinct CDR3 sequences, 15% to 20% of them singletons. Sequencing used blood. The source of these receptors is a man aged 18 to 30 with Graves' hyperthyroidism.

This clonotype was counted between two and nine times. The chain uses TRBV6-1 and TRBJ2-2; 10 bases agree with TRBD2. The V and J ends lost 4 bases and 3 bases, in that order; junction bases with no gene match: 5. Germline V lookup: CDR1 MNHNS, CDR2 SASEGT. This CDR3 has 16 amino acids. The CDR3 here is CASSAGTSAYTGELFF. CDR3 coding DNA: TGTGCCAGCAGTGCCGGGACTAGCGCATACACCGGGGAGCTGTTTTTT.

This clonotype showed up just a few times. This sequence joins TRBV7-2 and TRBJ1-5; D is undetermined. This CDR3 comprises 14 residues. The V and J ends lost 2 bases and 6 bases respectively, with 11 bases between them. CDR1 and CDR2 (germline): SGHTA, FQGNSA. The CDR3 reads CASSLYGSVQPQHF. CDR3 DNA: TGTGCCAGCAGCTTATACGGTTCGGTTCAGCCCCAGCATTTT.

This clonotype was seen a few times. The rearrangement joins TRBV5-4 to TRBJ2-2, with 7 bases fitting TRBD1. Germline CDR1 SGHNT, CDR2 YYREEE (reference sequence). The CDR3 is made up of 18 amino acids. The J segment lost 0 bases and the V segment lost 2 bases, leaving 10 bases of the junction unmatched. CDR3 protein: CASSLARGQGANTGELFF. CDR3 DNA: TGTGCCAGCAGCTTAGCGCGTGGGCAGGGGGCGAACACCGGGGAGCTGTTTTTT.

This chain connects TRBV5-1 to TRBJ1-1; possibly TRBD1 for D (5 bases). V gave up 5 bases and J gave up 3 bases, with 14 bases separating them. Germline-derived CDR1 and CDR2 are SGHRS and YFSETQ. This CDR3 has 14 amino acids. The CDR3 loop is CASSRQGRDTEAFF. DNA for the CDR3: TGCGCCAGCAGTCGGCAGGGTCGAGACACTGAAGCTTTCTTT.

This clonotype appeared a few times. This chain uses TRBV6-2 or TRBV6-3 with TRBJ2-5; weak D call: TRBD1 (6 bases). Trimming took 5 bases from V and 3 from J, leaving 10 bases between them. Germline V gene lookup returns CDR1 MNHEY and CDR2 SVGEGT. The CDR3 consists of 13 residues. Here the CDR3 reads CASSIYREETQYF. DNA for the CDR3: TGTGCCAGCAGTATCTACAGGGAAGAGACCCAGTACTTC.

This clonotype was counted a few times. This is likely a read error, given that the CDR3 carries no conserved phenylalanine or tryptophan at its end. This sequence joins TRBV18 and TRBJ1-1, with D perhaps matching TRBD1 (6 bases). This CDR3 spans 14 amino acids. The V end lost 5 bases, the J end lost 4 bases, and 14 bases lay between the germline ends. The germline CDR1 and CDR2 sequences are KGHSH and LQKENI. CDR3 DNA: TGTGCCAGCTCAGGGCAGGGGCTTGGCACTGAAGCTTTCCTT. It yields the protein CASSGQGLGTEAFL.

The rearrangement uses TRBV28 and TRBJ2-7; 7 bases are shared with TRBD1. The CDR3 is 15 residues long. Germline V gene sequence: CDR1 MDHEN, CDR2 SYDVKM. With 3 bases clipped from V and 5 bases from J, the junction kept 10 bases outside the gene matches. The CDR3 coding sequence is TGTGCCAGCAGTTTGCAGACAGGGAACCCCAACGAGCAGTACTTC. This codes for CASSLQTGNPNEQYF. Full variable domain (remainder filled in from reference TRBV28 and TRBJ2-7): DVKVTQSSRYLVKRTGEKVFLECVQDMDHENMFWYRQDPGLGLRLIYFSYDVKMKEKGDIPEGYSVSREKKERFSLILESASTNQTSMYLCASSLQTGNPNEQYFGPGTRLTVT.

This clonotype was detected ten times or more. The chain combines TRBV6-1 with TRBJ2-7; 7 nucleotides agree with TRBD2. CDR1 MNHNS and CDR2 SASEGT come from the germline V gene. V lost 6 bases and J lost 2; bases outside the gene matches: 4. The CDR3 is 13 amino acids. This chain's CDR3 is CASRTGLAYEQYF. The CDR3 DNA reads TGTGCCAGCAGGACCGGACTAGCCTACGAGCAGTACTTC.

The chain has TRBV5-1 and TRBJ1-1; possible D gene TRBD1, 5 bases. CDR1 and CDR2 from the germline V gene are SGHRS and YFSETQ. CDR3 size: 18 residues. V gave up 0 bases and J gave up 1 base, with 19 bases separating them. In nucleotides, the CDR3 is TGCGCCAGCAGCTTGGATCCCCTAACGGGACCCCGGAACACTGAAGCTTTCTTT. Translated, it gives CASSLDPLTGPRNTEAFF.

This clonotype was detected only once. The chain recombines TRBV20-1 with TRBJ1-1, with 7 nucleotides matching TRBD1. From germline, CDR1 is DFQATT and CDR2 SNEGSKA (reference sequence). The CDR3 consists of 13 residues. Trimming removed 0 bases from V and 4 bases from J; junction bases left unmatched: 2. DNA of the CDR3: TGCAGTGCTAGAGAGCCAGGGGGCACTGAAGCTTTCTTT. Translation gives CSAREPGGTEAFF.

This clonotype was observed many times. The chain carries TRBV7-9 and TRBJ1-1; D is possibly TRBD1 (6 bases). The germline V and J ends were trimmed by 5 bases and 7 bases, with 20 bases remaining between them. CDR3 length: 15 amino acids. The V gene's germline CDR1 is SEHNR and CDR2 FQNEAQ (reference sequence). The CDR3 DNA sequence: TGTGCCAGCAGCCGACCTACAGGGCAGCGGGATGAAGCTTTCTTT. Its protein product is CASSRPTGQRDEAFF.

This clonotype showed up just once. CDR3: CASSQKDRGDSPLHF. As DNA, the CDR3 is TGCGCCAGCAGCCAGAAAGACAGGGGTGATTCACCCCTCCACTTT. This sequence joins TRBV5-1 and TRBJ1-6; 8 bases are a match to TRBD1. The CDR3 runs 15 residues. After removal of 4 bases from V and 8 bases from J, the junction contained 8 bases not matched to a gene. Germline-derived CDR1 and CDR2 are SGHRS and YFSETQ.

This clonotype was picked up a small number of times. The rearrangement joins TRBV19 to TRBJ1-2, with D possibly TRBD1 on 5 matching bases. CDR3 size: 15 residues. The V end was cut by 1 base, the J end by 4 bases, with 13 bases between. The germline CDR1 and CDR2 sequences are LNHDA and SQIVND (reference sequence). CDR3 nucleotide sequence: TGTGCCAGTAGTATAGGGTGGTCGGGGCTCTATGGCTACACCTTC. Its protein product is CASSIGWSGLYGYTF.

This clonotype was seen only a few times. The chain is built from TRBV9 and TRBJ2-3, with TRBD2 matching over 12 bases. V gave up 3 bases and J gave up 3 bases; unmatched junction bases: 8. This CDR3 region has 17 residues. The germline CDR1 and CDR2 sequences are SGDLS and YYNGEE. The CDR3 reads CASSAPTSGRLTDTQYF. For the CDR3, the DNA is TGTGCCAGCAGCGCTCCCACTAGCGGGAGGTTGACAGATACGCAGTATTTT.

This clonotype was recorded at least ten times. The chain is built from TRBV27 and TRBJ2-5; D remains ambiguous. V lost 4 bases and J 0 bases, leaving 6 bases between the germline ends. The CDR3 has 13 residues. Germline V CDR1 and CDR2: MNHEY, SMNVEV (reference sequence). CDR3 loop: CASSYSYQETQYF. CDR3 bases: TGTGCCAGCAGTTACTCGTACCAAGAGACCCAGTACTTC.

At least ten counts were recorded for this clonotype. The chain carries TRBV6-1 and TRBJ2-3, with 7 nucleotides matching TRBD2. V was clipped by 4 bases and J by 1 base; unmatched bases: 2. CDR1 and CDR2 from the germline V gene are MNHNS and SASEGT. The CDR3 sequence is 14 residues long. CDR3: CASSAGRRTDTQYF. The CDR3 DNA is TGTGCCAGCAGTGCCGGGAGGCGCACAGATACGCAGTATTTT.

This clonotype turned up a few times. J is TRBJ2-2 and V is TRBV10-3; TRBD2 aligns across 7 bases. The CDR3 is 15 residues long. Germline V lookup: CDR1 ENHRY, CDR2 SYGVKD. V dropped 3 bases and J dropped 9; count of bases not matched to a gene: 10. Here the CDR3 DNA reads TGTGCCATCAGTGATAGAGCGGGGAACGCCCGGGAGCTGTTTTTT. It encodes CAISDRAGNARELFF.

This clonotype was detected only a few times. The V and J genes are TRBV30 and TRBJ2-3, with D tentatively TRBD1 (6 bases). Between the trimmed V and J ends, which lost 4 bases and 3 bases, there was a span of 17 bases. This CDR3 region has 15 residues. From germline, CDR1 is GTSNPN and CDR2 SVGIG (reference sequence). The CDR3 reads CAWKGMDSSTDTQYF. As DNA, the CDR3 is TGTGCCTGGAAAGGGATGGACAGTTCGACAGATACGCAGTATTTT.

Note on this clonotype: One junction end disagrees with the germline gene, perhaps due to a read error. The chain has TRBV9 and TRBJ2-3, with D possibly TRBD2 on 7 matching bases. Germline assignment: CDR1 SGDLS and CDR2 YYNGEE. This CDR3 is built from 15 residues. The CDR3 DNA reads TGTGCCAGCAGTGTAGGGGGACTAAGGGGAGATACGCAGTATTTT. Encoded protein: CASSVGGLRGDTQYF.

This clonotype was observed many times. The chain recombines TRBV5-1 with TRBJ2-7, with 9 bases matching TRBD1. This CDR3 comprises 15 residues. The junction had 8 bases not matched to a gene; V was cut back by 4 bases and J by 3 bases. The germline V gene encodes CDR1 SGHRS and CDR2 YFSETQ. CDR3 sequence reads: CASSPDPGQGYEQYF. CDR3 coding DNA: TGCGCCAGCAGCCCGGATCCGGGACAGGGCTACGAGCAGTACTTC.

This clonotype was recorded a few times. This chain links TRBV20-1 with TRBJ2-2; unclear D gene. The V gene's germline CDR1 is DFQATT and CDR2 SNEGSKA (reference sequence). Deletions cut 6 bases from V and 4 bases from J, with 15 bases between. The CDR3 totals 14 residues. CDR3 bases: TGCAGTGCCGCCCGACCCTCGGGCACCGGGGAGCTGTTTTTT. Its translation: CSAARPSGTGELFF.

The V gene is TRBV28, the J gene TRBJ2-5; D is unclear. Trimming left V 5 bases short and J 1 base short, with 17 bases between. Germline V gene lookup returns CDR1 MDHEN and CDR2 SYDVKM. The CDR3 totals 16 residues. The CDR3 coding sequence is TGTGCCAGCAGTACACCTATAGACCCCTCCCAAGAGACCCAGTACTTC. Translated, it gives CASSTPIDPSQETQYF.

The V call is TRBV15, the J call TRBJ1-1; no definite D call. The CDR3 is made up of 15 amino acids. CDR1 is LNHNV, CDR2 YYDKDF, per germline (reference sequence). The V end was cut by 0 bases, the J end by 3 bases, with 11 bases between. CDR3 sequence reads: CATSRDQGFDTEAFF. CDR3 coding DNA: TGTGCCACCAGCAGAGATCAAGGATTTGACACTGAAGCTTTCTTT.

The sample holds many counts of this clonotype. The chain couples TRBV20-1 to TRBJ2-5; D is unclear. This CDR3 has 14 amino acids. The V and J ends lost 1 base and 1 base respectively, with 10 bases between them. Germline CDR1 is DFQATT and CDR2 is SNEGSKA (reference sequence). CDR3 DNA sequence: TGCAGTGCTAGAGGAGTAAGGTCCCAAGAGACCCAGTACTTC. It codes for CSARGVRSQETQYF.

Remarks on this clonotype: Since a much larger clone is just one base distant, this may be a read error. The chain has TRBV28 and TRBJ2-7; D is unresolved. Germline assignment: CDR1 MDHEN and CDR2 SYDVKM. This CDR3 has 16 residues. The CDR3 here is CASSLGAWSQTYGQYF. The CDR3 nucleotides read TGTGCCAGCAGTCTCGGAGCTTGGTCCCAGACCTACGGGCAGTACTTC.

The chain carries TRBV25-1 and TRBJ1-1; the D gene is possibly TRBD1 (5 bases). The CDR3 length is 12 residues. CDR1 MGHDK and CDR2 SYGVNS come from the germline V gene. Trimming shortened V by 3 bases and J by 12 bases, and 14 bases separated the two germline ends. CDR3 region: CASSDLPGPTFF. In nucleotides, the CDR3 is TGTGCCAGCAGTGATCTTCCGGGGCCAACTTTCTTT.